This entry lists 32 T cell receptor beta chains sequenced from one sample in a study of blood T cell repertoires in COVID-19. Measured with immunoSEQ multiplex PCR; TCRdb has only the in-frame clones, and not every one. Counted here are over 200,000 clones, approximately 84% occurring once; the ten biggest clones make up 6% to 8.5%. The sample was peripheral blood. The receptors originated from a woman between 50 and 59 years old with active or convalescent COVID-19.

The chain joins TRBV3-1 (or the pseudogene TRBV3-2) to TRBJ2-5; TRBD2 matches at 8 bases. Losses at the gene ends were 6 bases for V and 4 bases for J; bases not matched to a gene: 7. This CDR3 comprises 14 residues. Per the germline V gene, CDR1 is LGHDT and CDR2 is YNNKEL (reference sequence). The CDR3 protein is CASRHGRAAETQYF. Written as DNA, the CDR3 is TGTGCCAGCAGGCACGGGAGGGCCGCAGAGACCCAGTACTTC.

The V gene is TRBV6-6, the J gene TRBJ1-4, with D unclear. This CDR3 comprises 13 residues. Germline V CDR1 and CDR2: MNHNY, SVGAGI (reference sequence). Trimming took 6 bases from V and 5 from J, leaving 10 bases between them. CDR3 residues: CASSTRENEKLFF. The CDR3 DNA sequence: TGTGCCAGCAGCACTCGGGAGAATGAAAAACTGTTTTTT.

The rearrangement links TRBV5-6 to TRBJ2-6, with D tentatively TRBD1 (5 bases). The CDR3 has 12 residues. V was pared by 4 bases and J by 12 bases, with 11 bases between. Germline CDR1 reads SGHDT; CDR2 reads YYEEEE. The CDR3 region has the DNA TGTGCCAGCAGCGTCAGGGCAGTCGTCCTGACTTTC. Translation gives CASSVRAVVLTF.

The chain carries TRBV6-5 and TRBJ1-1; D not resolved. Germline values: CDR1 MNHEY, CDR2 SVGAGI. The CDR3 has 14 amino acids. Trimming stripped 7 bases from V and 2 bases from J, with 14 bases between. The CDR3 coding sequence is TGTGCCAGCAAGCGCGCCCTAGCTAACACTGAAGCTTTCTTT. Protein product: CASKRALANTEAFF.

CDR3 in amino acids: CSGGTSGSHEQYF. In DNA, the CDR3 is TGCAGCGGGGGGACTAGCGGGAGCCACGAGCAGTACTTC. This sequence joins TRBV29-1 and TRBJ2-7; 14 positions match TRBD2. There are 13 residues in the CDR3. Germline trimming cut 7 bases from V and 5 bases from J; bases unmatched to any gene: 4. Germline CDR1 is SQVTM and CDR2 is ANQGSEA.

This clone occurred a few times. This chain connects TRBV28 to TRBJ2-7; 10 positions agree with TRBD2. V lost 5 bases to trimming and J lost 5 bases; unmatched junction nucleotides: 9. The CDR3 is made up of 15 amino acids. Germline CDR1 and CDR2: MDHEN and SYDVKM. This CDR3 reads CASSPSGTSVNEQYF. In DNA, the CDR3 is TGTGCCAGCAGTCCCTCCGGGACTAGCGTAAACGAGCAGTACTTC.

This sequence joins TRBV28 and TRBJ2-1; TRBD2 aligns across 14 bases. This CDR3 spans 18 amino acids. Germline assignment: CDR1 MDHEN and CDR2 SYDVKM. Trimming at V came to 5 bases and at J to 0 bases, leaving 6 bases not matched to a gene. The chain's CDR3 is CASSGGTSGGVSYNEQFF. CDR3 coding DNA: TGTGCCAGCAGTGGCGGGACTAGCGGGGGAGTCTCCTACAATGAGCAGTTCTTC.

J is TRBJ1-2 and V is TRBV12-3 or TRBV12-4; D not resolved. CDR3 length: 13 amino acids. Trimming stripped 8 bases from V and 4 bases from J, with 14 bases between. This CDR3 is CASLRDGPYGYTF. CDR3 in DNA: TGTGCCAGCCTCCGGGATGGGCCCTATGGCTACACCTTC.

The rearrangement uses TRBV27 and TRBJ1-1; 10 bases are a match to TRBD1. The J segment lost 0 bases and the V segment lost 3 bases, leaving 16 bases of the junction unmatched. Per germline, CDR1 MNHEY and CDR2 SMNVEV (reference sequence). CDR3 size: 20 residues. The CDR3 loop is CASSFVLSSGTGVLNTEAFF. CDR3 nucleotides: TGTGCCAGCAGTTTCGTGCTTTCTTCCGGGACAGGGGTTTTGAACACTGAAGCTTTCTTT.

The chain uses TRBV27 and TRBJ1-6; D is perhaps TRBD1 (5 bases). Germline CDR1 MNHEY, CDR2 SMNVEV (reference sequence). V lost 3 bases and J 8 bases, leaving 8 bases between the germline ends. CDR3 length: 13 residues. In nucleotides, the CDR3 is TGTGCCAGCAGTTTTGGGGGGGATTCACCCCTCCACTTT. It encodes CASSFGGDSPLHF.

The table lists this clone with a count of one. The chain couples TRBV15 to TRBJ1-5; D is ambiguous. Trimming took off 3 bases at V and 9 bases at J, with 6 bases between the two ends. This CDR3 comprises 11 residues. Germline V gene lookup returns CDR1 LNHNV and CDR2 YYDKDF (reference sequence). CDR3 sequence reads: CATSSGGPQHF. The CDR3 DNA reads as TGTGCCACCAGCAGTGGAGGGCCCCAGCATTTT.

This clone was found once. This chain connects TRBV3-1 (or the pseudogene TRBV3-2) to TRBJ1-2; D not certain. The V and J ends lost 0 bases and 5 bases respectively, with 4 bases between them. Germline V lookup: CDR1 LGHDT, CDR2 YNNKEL (reference sequence). The CDR3 has 12 residues. CDR3 DNA sequence: TGTGCCAGCAGCCAAGATCTGTATGGCTACACCTTC. This translates into CASSQDLYGYTF.

The chain uses TRBV18 and TRBJ2-7, with 12 bases matching TRBD2. Trimming cost V 5 bases and J 7 bases; bases outside gene matches: 15. The CDR3 extends over 17 amino acids. CDR1 and CDR2 (germline): KGHSH, LQKENI. CDR3 sequence reads: CASSTRTSGTYAREQYF. The DNA for the CDR3 is TGTGCCAGCTCAACTAGGACTAGCGGGACATATGCGAGGGAGCAGTACTTC.

The chain recombines TRBV24-1 with TRBJ1-2, with TRBD1 identical over 9 bases. Germline assignment: CDR1 KGHDR and CDR2 SFDVKD. The length of the CDR3 is 15 residues. With 4 bases clipped from V and 7 bases from J, the junction kept 9 bases outside the gene matches. CDR3 nucleotide sequence: TGTGCCACCAGTGACTCCCGGGACAGGGCTTTTGGCTACACCTTC. Translating it yields CATSDSRDRAFGYTF.

The chain is built from TRBV27 and TRBJ1-5, with D possibly matching TRBD1 (5 bases). Per the germline V gene, CDR1 is MNHEY and CDR2 is SMNVEV (reference sequence). Trimming took 10 bases from V and 1 from J, leaving 11 bases between them. This CDR3 is built from 13 residues. CDR3 sequence (DNA): TGTGCCAATTACACAGGAAGCAATCAGCCCCAGCATTTT. Its protein is CANYTGSNQPQHF.

The chain couples TRBV10-3 to TRBJ2-1; D gene uncertain. Germline CDR1 reads ENHRY; CDR2 reads SYGVKD. The length of the CDR3 is 14 residues. V was trimmed by 10 bases and J by 0 bases, leaving 13 bases between them. Here the CDR3 reads CATSTESSYNEQFF. In DNA, the CDR3 is TGTGCCACTTCAACAGAGAGCTCCTACAATGAGCAGTTCTTC.

The chain combines TRBV5-1 with TRBJ2-5; maybe TRBD1 (6 bases). Looked up from germline, CDR1 is SGHRS and CDR2 is YFSETQ. CDR3 length: 15 residues. V gave up 7 bases and J gave up 4 bases, with 20 bases separating them. The CDR3: CASSLRQGMAETQYF. CDR3 coding DNA: TGCGCCAGCTCCCTACGGCAGGGGATGGCAGAGACCCAGTACTTC.

The chain recombines TRBV6-5 with TRBJ1-2, with D perhaps matching TRBD1 (6 bases). The CDR3 runs 13 residues. CDR1 is MNHEY and CDR2 is SVGAGI in the germline V gene. V was shortened by 6 bases and J by 7 bases, with 15 bases between the two germline ends. The CDR3 DNA sequence: TGTGCCAGCAGGGTTACAGGGCCCAGTGGCTACACCTTC. This sequence encodes CASRVTGPSGYTF.

The chain combines TRBV30 with TRBJ1-2, with 7 positions matching TRBD1. The trim removed 1 base at V and 3 bases at J, leaving 8 bases unmatched. This CDR3 contains 15 residues. The germline CDR1 and CDR2 sequences are GTSNPN and SVGIG (reference sequence). Here the CDR3 DNA reads TGTGCCTGGAGTGACTCGGGACAGTCTTACTATGGCTACACCTTC. As protein: CAWSDSGQSYYGYTF.

This clone was seen a handful of times. The chain combines TRBV6-5 with TRBJ1-2, with 9 bases identical to TRBD1. This CDR3 has 16 residues. Losses at the gene ends were 4 bases for V and 2 bases for J; bases not matched to a gene: 8. Germline V lookup: CDR1 MNHEY, CDR2 SVGAGI. The CDR3: CASSSLFGTGNYGYTF. The CDR3, as DNA: TGTGCCAGCAGTTCACTATTCGGGACAGGGAACTATGGCTACACCTTC.

The chain combines TRBV6-2 or TRBV6-3 with TRBJ2-2, with D possibly matching TRBD1 (5 bases). Germline loops: CDR1 MNHEY, CDR2 SVGEGT. This CDR3 has 15 residues. Trimming pared 1 base from V and 3 bases from J, leaving 9 bases between. The CDR3 here is CASSYYRTDTGELFF. CDR3 bases: TGTGCCAGCAGTTACTACAGGACCGACACCGGGGAGCTGTTTTTT.

V is TRBV19 and J is TRBJ1-4; D is ambiguous. Trimming took 5 bases from V and 4 from J, leaving 11 bases between them. The germline gives CDR1 LNHDA, CDR2 SQIVND (reference sequence). CDR3 length equals 14 residues. The CDR3: CASSGWTINEKLFF. CDR3 nucleotide sequence: TGTGCCAGTAGTGGATGGACTATTAATGAAAAACTGTTTTTT.

The chain recombines TRBV4-1 with TRBJ2-2, with 10 bases fitting TRBD2. The trim removed 5 bases at V and 5 bases at J, leaving 8 bases unmatched. From germline, CDR1 is MGHRA and CDR2 YSYEKL. This CDR3 is 16 amino acids long. CDR3: CASSAGETSGTGELFF. In DNA, the CDR3 is TGCGCCAGCAGCGCGGGGGAGACTAGCGGGACCGGGGAGCTGTTTTTT.

This chain uses TRBV6-4 with TRBJ2-1; D possibly corresponds to TRBD1 (5 bases). Germline CDR1 is MRHNA and CDR2 is SNTAGT. V gave up 4 bases and J gave up 7 bases, with 17 bases separating them. The CDR3 has 15 residues. This CDR3 is CASSALPWGSNEQFF. The DNA for the CDR3 is TGTGCCAGCAGTGCCCTACCTTGGGGCAGTAATGAGCAGTTCTTC.

The chain combines TRBV7-6 with TRBJ2-7; D possibly corresponds to TRBD1 (6 bases). This CDR3 is 15 amino acids long. Germline V gene data show CDR1 as SGHVS and CDR2 as FNYEAQ. V gave up 5 bases and J gave up 1 base, with 15 bases separating them. The CDR3 DNA follows: TGTGCCAGCAGCCTAAGGGACATGGCTTCCTACGAGCAGTACTTC. This sequence encodes CASSLRDMASYEQYF.

The count of this clone is one. The chain combines TRBV29-1 with TRBJ2-3; D is possibly TRBD2 (7 bases). CDR1 is SQVTM, CDR2 ANQGSEA, per germline. The CDR3 sequence is 14 residues long. With 5 bases removed from V and 4 bases from J, the gap between germline ends came to 16 bases. As DNA, the CDR3 is TGCAGCGTTCTGCGGGACGGGGGGCCAGATACGCAGTATTTT. Its protein product is CSVLRDGGPDTQYF.

The chain recombines TRBV6-7 with TRBJ2-1, with D perhaps matching TRBD1 (6 bases). TRBV6-7 is flagged as an ORF with uncertain function. Trimming stripped 6 bases from V and 2 bases from J, with 17 bases between. The CDR3 is 16 residues long. The CDR3, as DNA: TGTGCCAGCAGGATCCGGGACACCGGCCCCTACAATGAGCAGTTCTTC. It yields the protein CASRIRDTGPYNEQFF.

The chain uses TRBV14 and TRBJ1-5, with 8 bases lining up with TRBD1. The CDR3 has 18 residues. Germline V gene data show CDR1 as SGHDN and CDR2 as FVKESK. Trimming cost V 3 bases and J 3 bases; bases outside gene matches: 13. The CDR3 DNA reads TGTGCCAGCAGCCACGCCACGAGGGGACAGGAGCTCAATCAGCCCCAGCATTTT. Its protein product is CASSHATRGQELNQPQHF.

This rearrangement joins TRBV6-5 to TRBJ1-1; D is ambiguous. The germline V gene encodes CDR1 MNHEY and CDR2 SVGAGI. The length of the CDR3 is 12 residues. The V end was cut by 6 bases, the J end by 1 base, with 6 bases between. CDR3 bases: TGTGCCAGCAGCGTAGCGAACACTGAAGCTTTCTTT. Translating it yields CASSVANTEAFF.

This clone occurred once. The chain employs TRBV12-3 or TRBV12-4 and TRBJ1-5; no firm D call. Trimming took 7 bases from V and 4 from J, leaving 11 bases between them. The CDR3 has 13 residues. The CDR3 sequence is CASTTAGNQPQHF. The CDR3 region has the DNA TGTGCCAGCACCACCGCGGGAAATCAGCCCCAGCATTTT.

This clone was found once. V gene TRBV30 combines with J gene TRBJ1-2; perhaps TRBD1 as D (6 bases). Germline V CDR1 and CDR2: GTSNPN, SVGIG (reference sequence). The CDR3 is 14 amino acids. Trimming removed 3 bases from V and 5 bases from J, with 16 bases in between. The CDR3 nucleotides read TGTGCCTGGAGCCAGCAGGGGAGTAGGTATGGCTACACCTTC. This translates into CAWSQQGSRYGYTF. The whole variable domain, remainder taken from reference TRBV30 and TRBJ1-2, is SQTIHQWPATLVQPVGSPLSLECTVEGTSNPNLYWYRQAAGRGLQLLFYSVGIGQISSEVPQNLSASRPQDRQFILSSKKLLLSDSGFYLCAWSQQGSRYGYTFGSGTRLTVV.

The chain couples TRBV9 to TRBJ2-7; no clear D. This CDR3 is built from 14 residues. The germline gives CDR1 SGDLS, CDR2 YYNGEE. The V gene lost 3 bases and the J gene lost 6 bases, with 16 bases spanning the gap. The CDR3 protein is CASSAAEHRGEQYF. The CDR3 DNA reads as TGTGCCAGCAGCGCTGCCGAACATCGTGGCGAGCAGTACTTC.